What follows is one TCR beta chain and its context. This specimen belongs to a study of T cells after yellow fever vaccination. Study-wide points: Only a small proportion of the clonotypes turned up in both the CD4 and the CD8 compartments, likely arising from convergent recombination.

Trimming removed 4 bases from V and 4 bases from J; junction bases left unmatched: 8. The germline V gene encodes CDR1 SGHTA and CDR2 FQGNSA. CDR3 length equals 15 residues. Researchers made TCR cDNA using 5'RACE template switching, and this step added a universal primer site and UMIs. TCRdb ran MiXCR on the 5' RACE reads and lists one entry per CDR3 protein. In the table there are about 96,000 distinct CDR3 sequences, more than 7.5% of which are singletons. The sequence was obtained from a man younger than 30 who received the YFV17D yellow fever vaccine. The sequencing used CD8+ T cells not binding an NS4B(214-222) dextramer, sorted from PBMCs, collected approximately 15 days after the first yellow fever vaccination. J is TRBJ2-3 and V is TRBV7-2; the match to TRBD2 covers 7 bases. The DNA for the CDR3 is TGTGCCAGCAGCTCAAAGGGGAGGGGACCAGATACGCAGTATTTT. It translates to CASSSKGRGPDTQYF.